The clone carrying this TCR beta chain was seen a few times. Its antigen remains unknown. The sample originates from a study of cytomegalovirus exposure and HLA in healthy donors. The primer mix had 60 Vbeta and 13 Jbeta primers. The assay was immunoSEQ multiplex PCR, and TCRdb's table has in-frame clones only and misses some. The data hold 190,000 or so clones, with 75% to 85% observed a single time. Study results and limitations: A later analysis reported that several of the most significant clusters appeared to be linked to common viral pathogens, among them Epstein-Barr virus. Associated with cytomegalovirus, according to the listing, were 150 to 200 TCR beta chains.

This CDR3 region has 14 residues. Looked up from germline, CDR1 is KGHSH and CDR2 is LQKENI. With 3 bases removed from V and 4 bases from J, the gap between germline ends came to 12 bases. The sample taken for sequencing was PBMCs. This sequence joins TRBV18 and TRBJ1-1, with unresolved D. The clonotype comes from a boy younger than 18 in good health and CMV-seronegative. The CDR3 is CASSPPFSTTEAFF. CDR3 coding DNA: TGTGCCAGCTCACCCCCTTTTTCTACCACTGAAGCTTTCTTT.